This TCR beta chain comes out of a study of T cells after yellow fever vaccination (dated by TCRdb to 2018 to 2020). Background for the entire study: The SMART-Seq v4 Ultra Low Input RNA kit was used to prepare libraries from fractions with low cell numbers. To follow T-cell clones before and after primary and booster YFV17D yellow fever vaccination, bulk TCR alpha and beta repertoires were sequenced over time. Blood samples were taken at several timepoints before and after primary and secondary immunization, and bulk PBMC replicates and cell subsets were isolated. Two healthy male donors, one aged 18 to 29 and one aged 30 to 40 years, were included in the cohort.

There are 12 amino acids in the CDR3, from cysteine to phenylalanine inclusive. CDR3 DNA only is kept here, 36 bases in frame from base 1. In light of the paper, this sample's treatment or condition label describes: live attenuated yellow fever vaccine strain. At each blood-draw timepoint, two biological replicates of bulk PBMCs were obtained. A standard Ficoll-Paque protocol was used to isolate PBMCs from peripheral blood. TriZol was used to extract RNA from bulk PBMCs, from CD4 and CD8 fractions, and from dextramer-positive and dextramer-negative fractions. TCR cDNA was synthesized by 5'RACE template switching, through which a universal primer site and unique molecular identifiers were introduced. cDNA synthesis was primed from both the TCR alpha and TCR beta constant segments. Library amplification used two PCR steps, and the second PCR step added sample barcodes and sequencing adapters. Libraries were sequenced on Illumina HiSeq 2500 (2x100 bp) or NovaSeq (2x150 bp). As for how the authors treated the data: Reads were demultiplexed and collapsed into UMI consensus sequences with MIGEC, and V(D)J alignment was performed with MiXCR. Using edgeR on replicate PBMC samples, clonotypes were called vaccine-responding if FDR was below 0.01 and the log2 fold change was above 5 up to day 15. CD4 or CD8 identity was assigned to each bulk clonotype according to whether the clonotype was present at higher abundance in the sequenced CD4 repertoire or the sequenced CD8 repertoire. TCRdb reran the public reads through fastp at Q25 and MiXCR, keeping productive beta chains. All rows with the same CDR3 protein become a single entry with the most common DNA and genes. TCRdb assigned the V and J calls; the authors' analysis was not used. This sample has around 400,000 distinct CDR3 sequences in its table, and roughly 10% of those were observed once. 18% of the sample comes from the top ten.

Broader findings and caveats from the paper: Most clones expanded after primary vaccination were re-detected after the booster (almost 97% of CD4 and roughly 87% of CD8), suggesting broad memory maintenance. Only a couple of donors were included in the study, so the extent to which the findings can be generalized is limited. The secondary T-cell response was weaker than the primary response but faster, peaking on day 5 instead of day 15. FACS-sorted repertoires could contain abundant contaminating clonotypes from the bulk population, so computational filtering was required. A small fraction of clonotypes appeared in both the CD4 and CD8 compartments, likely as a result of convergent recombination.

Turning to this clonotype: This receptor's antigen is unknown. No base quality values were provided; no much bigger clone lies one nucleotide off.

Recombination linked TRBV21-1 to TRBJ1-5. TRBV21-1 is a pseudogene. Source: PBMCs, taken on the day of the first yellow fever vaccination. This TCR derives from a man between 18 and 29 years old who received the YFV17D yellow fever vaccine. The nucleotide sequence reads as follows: TGTGCCAGCATCCTCAGCAATCAGCCCCAGCATTTT. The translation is CASILSNQPQHF.